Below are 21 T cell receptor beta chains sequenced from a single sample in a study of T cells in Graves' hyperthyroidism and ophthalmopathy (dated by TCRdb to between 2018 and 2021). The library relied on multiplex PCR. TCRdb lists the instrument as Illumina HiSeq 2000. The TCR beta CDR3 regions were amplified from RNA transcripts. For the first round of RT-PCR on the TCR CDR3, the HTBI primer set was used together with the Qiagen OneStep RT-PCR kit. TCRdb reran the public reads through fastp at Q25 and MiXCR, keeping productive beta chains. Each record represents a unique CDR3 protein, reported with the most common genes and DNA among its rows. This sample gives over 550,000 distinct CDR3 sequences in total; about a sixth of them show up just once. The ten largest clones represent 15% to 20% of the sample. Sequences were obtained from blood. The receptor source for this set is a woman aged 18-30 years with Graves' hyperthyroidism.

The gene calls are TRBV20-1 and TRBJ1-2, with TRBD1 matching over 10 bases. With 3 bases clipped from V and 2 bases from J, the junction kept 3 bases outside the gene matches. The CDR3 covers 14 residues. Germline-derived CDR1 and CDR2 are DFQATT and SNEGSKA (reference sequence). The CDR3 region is CSASDRGLNYGYTF. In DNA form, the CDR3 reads TGCAGTGCTAGTGACAGGGGGCTAAACTATGGCTACACCTTC.

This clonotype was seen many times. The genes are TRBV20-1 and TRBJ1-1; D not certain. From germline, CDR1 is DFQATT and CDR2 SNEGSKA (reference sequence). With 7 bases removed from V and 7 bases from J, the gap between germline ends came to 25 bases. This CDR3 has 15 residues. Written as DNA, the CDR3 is TGCAGTGTCAACCCTCTGACCCTTCGCGCAAATGAAGCTTTCTTT. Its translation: CSVNPLTLRANEAFF.

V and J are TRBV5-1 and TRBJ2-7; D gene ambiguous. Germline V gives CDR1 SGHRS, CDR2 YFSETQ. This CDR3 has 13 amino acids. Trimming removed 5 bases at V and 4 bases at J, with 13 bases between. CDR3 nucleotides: TGCGCCAGCAGTTCGTATTCGCATTACGAGCAGTACTTC. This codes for CASSSYSHYEQYF.

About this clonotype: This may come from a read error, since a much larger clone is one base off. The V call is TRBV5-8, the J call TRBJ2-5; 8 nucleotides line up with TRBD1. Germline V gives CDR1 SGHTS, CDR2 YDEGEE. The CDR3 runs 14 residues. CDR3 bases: TGTGCCAGCAGCCCCGACAGGGGAGCAGAGACCCCGTACTTC. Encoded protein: CASSPDRGAETPYF.

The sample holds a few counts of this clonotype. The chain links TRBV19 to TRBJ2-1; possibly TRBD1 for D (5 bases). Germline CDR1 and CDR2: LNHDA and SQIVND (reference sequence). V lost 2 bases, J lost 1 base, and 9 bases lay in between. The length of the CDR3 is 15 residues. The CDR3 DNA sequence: TGTGCCAGTAGTATATCTCCAGGGTCCTACAATGAGCAGTTCTTC. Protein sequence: CASSISPGSYNEQFF.

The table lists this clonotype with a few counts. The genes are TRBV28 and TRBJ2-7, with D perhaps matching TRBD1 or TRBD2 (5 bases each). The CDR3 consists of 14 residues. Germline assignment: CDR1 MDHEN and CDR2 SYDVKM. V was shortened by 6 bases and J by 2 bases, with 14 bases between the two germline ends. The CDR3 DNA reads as TGTGCCAGCAGGCGAGGGGACGGAACCTACGAGCAGTACTTC. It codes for CASRRGDGTYEQYF. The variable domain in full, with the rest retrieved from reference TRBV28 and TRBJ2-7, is DVKVTQSSRYLVKRTGEKVFLECVQDMDHENMFWYRQDPGLGLRLIYFSYDVKMKEKGDIPEGYSVSREKKERFSLILESASTNQTSMYLCASRRGDGTYEQYFGPGTRLTVT.

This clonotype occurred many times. The CDR3 DNA follows: TGTGCCAGCAGCACACAGAGCACCGGGGAGCTGTTTTTT. As protein: CASSTQSTGELFF. V gene TRBV11-2 combines with J gene TRBJ2-2; D gene uncertain. The CDR3 length is 13 residues. V was pared by 5 bases and J by 4 bases, with 8 bases between. From germline, CDR1 is SGHAT and CDR2 FQNNGV.

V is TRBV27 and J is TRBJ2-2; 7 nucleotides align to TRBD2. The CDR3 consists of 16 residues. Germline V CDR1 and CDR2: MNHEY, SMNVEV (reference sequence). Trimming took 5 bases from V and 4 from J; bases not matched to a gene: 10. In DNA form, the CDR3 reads TGTGCCAGCAGTCTACGGGCCTCGGGGGGCACCGGGGAGCTGTTTTTT. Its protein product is CASSLRASGGTGELFF.

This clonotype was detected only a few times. CDR3 region: CASSLSPTRIVNEQFF. Written as DNA, the CDR3 is TGCGCCAGCAGCTTGTCTCCCACTCGTATTGTCAATGAGCAGTTCTTC. The rearrangement uses TRBV5-1 and TRBJ2-1; no firm D call. Germline CDR1 is SGHRS and CDR2 is YFSETQ. Trimming left V 1 base short and J 6 bases short, with 17 bases between. The CDR3 is made up of 16 amino acids.

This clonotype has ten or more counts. Here the CDR3 reads CASSYPRTSRKEKLFF. The CDR3 nucleotides are TGTGCCAGCAGCTACCCCCGGACATCTAGGAAGGAAAAACTGTTTTTT. The gene calls are TRBV11-2 and TRBJ1-4, with a weak D call TRBD1 (5 bases). The V end was cut by 4 bases, the J end by 8 bases, with 20 bases between. CDR1 and CDR2 from the germline V gene are SGHAT and FQNNGV. The CDR3 extends over 16 amino acids.

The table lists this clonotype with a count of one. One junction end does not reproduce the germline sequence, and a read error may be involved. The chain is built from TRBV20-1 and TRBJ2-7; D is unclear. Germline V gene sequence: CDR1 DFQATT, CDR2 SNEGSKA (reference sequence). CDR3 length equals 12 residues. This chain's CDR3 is CSASGSSYELYF. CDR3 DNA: TGCAGTGCTAGCGGGTCCTCCTACGAGCTGTACTTC.

CDR3 sequence: CASSSSSGRAYEQYF. The CDR3 DNA follows: TGTGCCAGCAGTTCATCGAGCGGGAGGGCCTACGAGCAGTACTTC. The V call is TRBV28, the J call TRBJ2-7; 10 bases map to TRBD2. The J segment lost 2 bases and the V segment lost 4 bases, leaving 5 bases of the junction unmatched. The CDR3 consists of 15 residues. Germline V gives CDR1 MDHEN, CDR2 SYDVKM.

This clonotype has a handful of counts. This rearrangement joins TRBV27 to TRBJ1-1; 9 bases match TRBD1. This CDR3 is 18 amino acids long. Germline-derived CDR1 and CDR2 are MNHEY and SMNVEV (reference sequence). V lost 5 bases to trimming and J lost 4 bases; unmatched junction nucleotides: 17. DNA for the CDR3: TGTGCCAGCAGTCCAAACCTTTACAGGGGGCCACGGGGCACTGAAGCTTTCTTT. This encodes CASSPNLYRGPRGTEAFF.

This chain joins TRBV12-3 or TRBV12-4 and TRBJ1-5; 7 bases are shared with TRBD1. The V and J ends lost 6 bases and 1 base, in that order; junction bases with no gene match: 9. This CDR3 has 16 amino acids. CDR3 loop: CASSLTGVASNQPQHF. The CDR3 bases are TGTGCCAGCAGCCTAACAGGGGTTGCGAGCAATCAGCCCCAGCATTTT.

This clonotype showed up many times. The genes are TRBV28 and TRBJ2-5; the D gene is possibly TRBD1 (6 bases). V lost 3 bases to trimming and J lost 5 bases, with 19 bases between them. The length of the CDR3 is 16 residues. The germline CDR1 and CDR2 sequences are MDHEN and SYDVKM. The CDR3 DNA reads TGTGCCAGCAGTTTCTCACTGACAGGCCACCGGGAGACCCAGTACTTC. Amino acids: CASSFSLTGHRETQYF.

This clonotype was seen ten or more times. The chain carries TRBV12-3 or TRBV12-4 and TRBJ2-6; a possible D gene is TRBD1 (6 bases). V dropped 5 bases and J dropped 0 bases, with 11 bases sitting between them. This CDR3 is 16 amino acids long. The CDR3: CASSQDSYSGANVLTF. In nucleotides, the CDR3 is TGTGCCAGCAGTCAGGACAGTTACTCTGGGGCCAACGTCCTGACTTTC.

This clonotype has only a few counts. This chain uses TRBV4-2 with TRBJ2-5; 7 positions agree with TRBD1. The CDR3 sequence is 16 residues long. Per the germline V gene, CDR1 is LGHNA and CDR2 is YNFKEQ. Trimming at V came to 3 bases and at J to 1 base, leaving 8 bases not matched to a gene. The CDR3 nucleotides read TGTGCCAGCAGCCAGGGACCGACAGGGCCCCAAGAGACCCAGTACTTC. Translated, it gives CASSQGPTGPQETQYF.

The chain's CDR3 is CASSVSGGSGVGPDTQYF. CDR3 bases: TGTGCCAGCAGCGTATCAGGCGGGAGCGGGGTAGGGCCAGATACGCAGTATTTT. V and J are TRBV9 and TRBJ2-3; 7 bases agree with TRBD2. The V gene's germline CDR1 is SGDLS and CDR2 YYNGEE. The CDR3 covers 18 residues. V gave up 1 base and J gave up 4 bases; unmatched junction bases: 15.

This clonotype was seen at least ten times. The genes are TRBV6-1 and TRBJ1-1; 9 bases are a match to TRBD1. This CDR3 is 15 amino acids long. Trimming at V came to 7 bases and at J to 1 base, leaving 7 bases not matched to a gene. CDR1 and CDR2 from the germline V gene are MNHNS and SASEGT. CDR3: CASKQQGAANTEAFF. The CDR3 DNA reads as TGTGCCAGCAAACAACAGGGGGCCGCGAACACTGAAGCTTTCTTT.

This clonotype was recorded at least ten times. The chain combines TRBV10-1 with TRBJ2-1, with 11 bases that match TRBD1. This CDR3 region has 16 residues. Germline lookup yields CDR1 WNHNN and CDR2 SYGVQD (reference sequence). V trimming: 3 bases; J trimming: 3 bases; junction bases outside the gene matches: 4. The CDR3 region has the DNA TGCGCCAGCAGTGACCATGGGACAGGGGGCTACAATGAGCAGTTCTTC. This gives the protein CASSDHGTGGYNEQFF.

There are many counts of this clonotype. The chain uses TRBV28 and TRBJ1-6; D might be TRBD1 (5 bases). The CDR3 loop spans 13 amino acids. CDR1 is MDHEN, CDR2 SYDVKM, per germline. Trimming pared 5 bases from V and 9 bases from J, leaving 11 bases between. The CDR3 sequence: CASSQGHISPLHF. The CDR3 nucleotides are TGTGCCAGCAGTCAAGGACATATTTCACCCCTCCACTTT.